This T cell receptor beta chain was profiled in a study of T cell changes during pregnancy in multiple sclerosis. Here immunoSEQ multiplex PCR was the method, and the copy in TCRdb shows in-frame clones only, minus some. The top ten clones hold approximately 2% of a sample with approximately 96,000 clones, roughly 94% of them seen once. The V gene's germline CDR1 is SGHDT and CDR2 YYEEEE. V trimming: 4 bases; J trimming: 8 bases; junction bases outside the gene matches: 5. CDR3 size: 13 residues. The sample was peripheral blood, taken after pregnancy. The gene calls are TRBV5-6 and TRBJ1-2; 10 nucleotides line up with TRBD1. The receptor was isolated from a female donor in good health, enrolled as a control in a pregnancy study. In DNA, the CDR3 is TGTGCCAGCAGCCTGACAGGGGGCGAAGGCTACACCTTC. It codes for CASSLTGGEGYTF. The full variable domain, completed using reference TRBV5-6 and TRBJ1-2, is DAGVTQSPTHLIKTRGQQVTLRCSPKSGHDTVSWYQQALGQGPQFIFQYYEEEERQRGNFPDRFSGHQFPNYSSELNVNALLLGDSALYLCASSLTGGEGYTFGSGTRLTVV.